The 7 T cell receptor beta chains given below trace back to one sample, sequenced in a study of blood T cell repertoires in COVID-19 (dated by TCRdb to 2018 to 2020). The receptor library was made with the immunoSEQ multiplex PCR assay. The table was pulled from immuneACCESS by TCRdb, which kept in-frame rearrangements only. Such tables lose some clones; where checked, under half of the loss comes from unresolved V genes, and the rest has no known cause. The sample table holds about 260,000 clones, of which less than 90% were seen once. Jointly, the top ten make up around 4% of the sample. The source material was peripheral blood. Receptors originate from a man aged 55 to 70 with acute or convalescent COVID-19.

The chain combines TRBV21-1 with TRBJ2-7; TRBD1 is the table's D call and was not checked against the DNA. TRBV21-1 is a pseudogene locus. This CDR3 has 18 amino acids. CDR3 nucleotides: TGTGCCAGCACCGGTGGACAGGGGCGCAACGGATTATCCTACGAGCAGTACTTC. Amino acid sequence: CASTGGQGRNGLSYEQYF.

This clone came up once. The chain joins TRBV4-2 to TRBJ2-7, with 9 nucleotides matching TRBD2. CDR1 LGHNA and CDR2 YNFKEQ come from the germline V gene. The CDR3 is 13 residues long. V lost 1 base and J lost 8; bases outside the gene matches: 3. The CDR3 bases are TGTGCCAGCAGCCAAGCCCTAGCGGGACAGCAGTACTTC. Its protein product is CASSQALAGQQYF.

This chain joins TRBV27 and TRBJ2-7, with D perhaps matching TRBD2 (6 bases). CDR1 is MNHEY, CDR2 SMNVEV, per germline (reference sequence). This CDR3 region has 14 residues. With 0 bases removed from V and 5 bases from J, the gap between germline ends came to 11 bases. CDR3 sequence: CASSLSMGGNEQYF. Written as DNA, the CDR3 is TGTGCCAGCAGTTTATCAATGGGAGGCAACGAGCAGTACTTC.

The chain joins TRBV27 to TRBJ2-3; 8 bases are shared with TRBD2. The V and J ends lost 3 bases and 1 base, in that order; junction bases with no gene match: 3. The V gene's germline CDR1 is MNHEY and CDR2 SMNVEV (reference sequence). This CDR3 comprises 15 residues. The CDR3 nucleotides are TGTGCCAGCAGTTTTGTAGCGGGGCGCACAGATACGCAGTATTTT. It is translated as CASSFVAGRTDTQYF.

Only one count was recorded for this clone. This chain joins TRBV18 and TRBJ2-1; 11 nucleotides agree with TRBD1. The CDR3 length is 15 residues. The V gene end was trimmed by 4 bases and the J gene end by 6 bases; junction bases not matched to a gene: 5. CDR1 is KGHSH, CDR2 LQKENI, per germline. The CDR3 loop reads CASSLPGQGGNEQFF. DNA for the CDR3: TGTGCCAGCTCACTACCGGGACAGGGGGGCAATGAGCAGTTCTTC.

The chain is built from TRBV10-3 and TRBJ1-6; 10 positions agree with TRBD1. Germline CDR1 ENHRY, CDR2 SYGVKD. J lost 5 bases, V lost 6 bases, and 1 base had no gene match. The CDR3 consists of 14 residues. CDR3: CAIRGTGDNSPLHF. The CDR3 bases are TGTGCCATCAGAGGGACAGGGGATAATTCACCCCTCCACTTT.

The chain recombines TRBV11-2 with TRBJ1-5; 8 positions match TRBD1. The V and J ends lost 0 bases and 7 bases, in that order; junction bases with no gene match: 5. The germline V gene encodes CDR1 SGHAT and CDR2 FQNNGV. The CDR3 length is 15 residues. The CDR3 DNA reads as TGTGCCAGCAGCTTAGATCAGGGGGCAGGGCAGCCCCAGCATTTT. Encoded protein: CASSLDQGAGQPQHF.